Reported below is one T cell receptor (beta chain). Its specific antigen is unknown. It has no much larger one-base neighbor in the sample; base qualities were not kept. CDR1 and CDR2 (DFQATT, SNEGSKA) derive from the germline V gene (reference sequence). Spanning cysteine to phenylalanine, the CDR3 consists of 13 amino acids. The read is trimmed to its CDR3 DNA, 39 bases read in frame from base 1. The V end loses 3 bases and the J end loses 4 bases, and a stretch of 10 bases separates them. This sample is part of a study of T-cell memory formation after mild COVID-19 listed by TCRdb under 2021. Context from the whole study: Most TCR sequence clusters were specific to one of the two donors. Two young, previously healthy adult volunteers, one female and one male, were included in the cohort. Longitudinal TCRalpha and TCRbeta repertoire sequencing tracked T-cell clones expanding and contracting after mild COVID-19 in a couple of donors.

For sequencing, an Illumina NovaSeq 6000 was employed. Using 5'RACE with constant-segment primers, TCRalpha and TCRbeta cDNA libraries were constructed, with sample barcodes and unique molecular identifiers added in the process. RNA was extracted from every sample with Trizol reagent. Amplification of the libraries took two PCR steps, and the second step added a second sample barcode plus Illumina TruSeq adapters. The libraries were sequenced on an Illumina NovaSeq using 2 x 150 bp paired-end reads. In the source study's methods: The reads were demultiplexed and collapsed into UMI-guided consensus sequences using migec v1.2.7. Using mixcr v2.1.11, the UMI consensuses were aligned to TRA and TRB V and J templates and assembled into clonotypes. Expanded or contracted clonotypes were those called significant by both edgeR and NoisET, with noise models trained on biological replicates. For edgeR calls, the cutoffs were a false discovery rate-adjusted p below 0.01 and a log2 fold-change threshold of 1. As an exploratory analysis of dynamics, PCA with hierarchical clustering was applied to max-normalized trajectories of the 1000 most abundant clonotypes. The CD4 or CD8 phenotype of responding clones was assigned using the separately sequenced CD4+ and CD8+ repertoires. TCRdb reprocessed the public reads (quality trimming at Q25 with fastp, clone calling with MiXCR) and kept in-frame beta chains. Each record represents a unique CDR3 protein, reported with the most common genes and DNA among its rows. The V and J calls and clone size are TCRdb's, not the authors'. A total of some 350,000 distinct CDR3 sequences appear in this sample, approximately 15% of them only once. The ten largest clones capture about 20% of the sample.

Ficoll-Paque density gradient centrifugation was used to isolate PBMCs. Summary of the overall study and its limitations: Contracting CD4+ clones were located mainly in the CM and EM memory subsets, whereas CD8+ clones were found to be enriched in EMRA. Some responding clones were found in pre-infection memory, which suggests that pre-existing cross-reactive memory T cells took part in the SARS-CoV-2 response. From day 15 to 85, contracting clones showed balanced CD4/CD8 phenotypes, whereas a second wave of clones that expanded from day 15 to 37 leaned towards CD4+. Only a couple of mild cases were covered by the study, and larger cohorts that include severe cases with pre-infection samples were considered necessary. SARS-CoV-2 specificity was not confirmed for the second-wave clones peaking on day 37.

The chain is encoded by TRBV20-1 joined to TRBJ1-5; perhaps TRBD1 is the D gene, with 6 bases matching. The sequencing sample was made of PBMCs or a T cell subset sorted from them (not recorded which). This TCR was recovered from a man aged 18 to 35 who had mild COVID-19 (a few samples of this study predate the infection). The sample titles of this study are shuffled in the database, so cell type and time point are left out; the donor was told from shared clones. The DNA is TGCAGTGCTAGCGGGGGGCCGAATCAGCCCCAGCATTTT. This yields the protein CSASGGPNQPQHF.